These 9 T cell receptor beta chains originate from one sample sequenced in a study of beta chain features in type 1 diabetes. Their cognate antigens are unknown. Expressed TCRB transcripts were sequenced after all isolated RNA was converted to cDNA. The method was immunoSEQ multiplex PCR; TCRdb's version includes in-frame clones alone and lacks a portion of them. The repertoire includes 600,000 to 700,000 clones, around 15% of them detected once, and less than 0.025% sits in the top ten. Findings and caveats of the study: The study found moderately but significantly shorter TCRB CDR3s in all four CD4+ subsets of Type 1 diabetes patients.

Sequencing was carried out using naive CD4+ T cells from blood. The receptors derive from a man between 18 and 35 years old with type 1 diabetes.

This clone appeared a few times. This rearrangement joins TRBV29-1 to TRBJ1-1; no reliable D call. The CDR3 spans 14 residues. Germline values: CDR1 SQVTM, CDR2 ANQGSEA. V lost 6 bases and J lost 0, with 14 bases in between. CDR3 coding DNA: TGCAGCGTCCCCATCAGCGGGCTGAACACTGAAGCTTTCTTT. As protein: CSVPISGLNTEAFF.

The chain combines TRBV11-2 with TRBJ2-5; tentatively, D is TRBD1 (6 bases). Germline CDR1 is SGHAT and CDR2 is FQNNGV. This CDR3 comprises 14 residues. V was pared by 5 bases and J by 7 bases, with 17 bases between. The CDR3 loop is CASSRQADSGTQYF. CDR3 bases: TGTGCCAGCAGCAGACAGGCGGACTCGGGGACCCAGTACTTC. Looking up the rest from reference TRBV11-2 and TRBJ2-5 gives the full variable domain: EAGVAQSPRYKIIEKRQSVAFWCNPISGHATLYWYQQILGQGPKLLIQFQNNGVVDDSQLPKDRFSAERLKGVDSTLKIQPAKLEDSAVYLCASSRQADSGTQYFGPGTRLLVL.

J is TRBJ2-7 and V is TRBV4-1, with D possibly matching TRBD2 (6 bases). Germline CDR1 reads MGHRA; CDR2 reads YSYEKL. V lost 6 bases, J lost 5 bases, and 20 bases lay in between. This CDR3 is 15 amino acids long. The CDR3 sequence: CASRNYFDGGDEQYF. In DNA, the CDR3 is TGCGCCAGCAGAAACTATTTCGACGGAGGGGACGAGCAGTACTTC.

This clone was counted a few times. The V call is TRBV14, the J call TRBJ2-7, with a tentative D call TRBD1 (6 bases). Germline V CDR1 and CDR2: SGHDN, FVKESK. The CDR3 length is 15 residues. Trimming pared 4 bases from V and 5 bases from J, leaving 18 bases between. CDR3 sequence (DNA): TGTGCCAGCAGCCCGTTGGGTGGGGGCGAAGACGAGCAGTACTTC. Residues: CASSPLGGGEDEQYF.

In this sample, this clone turned up a few times. The V call is TRBV18, the J call TRBJ2-2; D is uncertain. The V gene lost 2 bases and the J gene lost 0 bases, with 10 bases spanning the gap. Germline V CDR1 and CDR2: KGHSH, LQKENI. This CDR3 is built from 16 residues. The CDR3 nucleotides read TGTGCCAGCTCACCAACTGACGGAGCGAACACCGGGGAGCTGTTTTTT. Translation gives CASSPTDGANTGELFF.

Only a few counts were recorded for this clone. This chain uses TRBV15 with TRBJ2-3; 9 nucleotides match TRBD2. V was clipped by 0 bases and J by 2 bases; unmatched bases: 12. The CDR3 spans 19 residues. Germline values: CDR1 LNHNV, CDR2 YYDKDF (reference sequence). The CDR3 DNA reads TGTGCCACCAGCAGAGATTTCCTCGGGCTAGCGGGGCACACAGATACGCAGTATTTT. This sequence encodes CATSRDFLGLAGHTDTQYF.

This sequence joins TRBV15 and TRBJ2-7, with D hard to call. V was clipped by 1 base and J by 6 bases, with 4 bases between them. CDR1 is LNHNV, CDR2 YYDKDF, per germline (reference sequence). This CDR3 contains 11 residues. The DNA for the CDR3 is TGTGCCACCAGCAGAGGTGGCGAGCAGTACTTC. It translates to CATSRGGEQYF.

This chain joins TRBV30 and TRBJ1-6, with 7 bases that match TRBD1. Germline CDR1 is GTSNPN and CDR2 is SVGIG (reference sequence). Germline trimming cut 3 bases from V and 0 bases from J; bases unmatched to any gene: 5. This CDR3 spans 16 amino acids. The CDR3 DNA follows: TGTGCCTGGAGAGGGGACAGTGTCTCCTATAATTCACCCCTCCACTTT. Its translation is CAWRGDSVSYNSPLHF.

V gene TRBV30 combines with J gene TRBJ1-2; unclear D gene. This CDR3 region has 12 residues. The V and J ends lost 4 bases and 4 bases respectively, with 10 bases between them. The germline V gene has CDR1 GTSNPN and CDR2 SVGIG (reference sequence). The CDR3 coding sequence is TGTGCCTGGAATTCGGTAGGCTATGGCTACACCTTC. As protein: CAWNSVGYGYTF.